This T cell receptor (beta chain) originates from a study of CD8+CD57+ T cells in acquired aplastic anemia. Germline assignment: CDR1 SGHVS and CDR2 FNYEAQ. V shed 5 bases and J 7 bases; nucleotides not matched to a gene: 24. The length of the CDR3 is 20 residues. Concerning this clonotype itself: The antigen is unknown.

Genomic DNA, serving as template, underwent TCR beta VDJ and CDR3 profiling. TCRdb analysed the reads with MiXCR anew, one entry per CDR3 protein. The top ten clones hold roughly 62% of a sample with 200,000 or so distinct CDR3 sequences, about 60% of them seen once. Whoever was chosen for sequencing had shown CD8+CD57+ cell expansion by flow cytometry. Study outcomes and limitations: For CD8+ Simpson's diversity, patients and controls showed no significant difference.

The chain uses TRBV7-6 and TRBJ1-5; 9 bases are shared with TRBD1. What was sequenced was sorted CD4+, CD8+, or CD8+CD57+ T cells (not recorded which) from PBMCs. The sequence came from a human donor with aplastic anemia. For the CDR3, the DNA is TGTGCCAGCAGCGGCCGGACAGGGGCGACTTTAGGGGGTCTTGGGCAGCCCCAGCATTTT. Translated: CASSGRTGATLGGLGQPQHF. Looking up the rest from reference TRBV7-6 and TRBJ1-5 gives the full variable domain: GAGVSQSPRYKVTKRGQDVALRCDPISGHVSLYWYRQALGQGPEFLTYFNYEAQQDKSGLPNDRFSAERPEGSISTLTIQRTEQRDSAMYRCASSGRTGATLGGLGQPQHFGDGTRLSIL.